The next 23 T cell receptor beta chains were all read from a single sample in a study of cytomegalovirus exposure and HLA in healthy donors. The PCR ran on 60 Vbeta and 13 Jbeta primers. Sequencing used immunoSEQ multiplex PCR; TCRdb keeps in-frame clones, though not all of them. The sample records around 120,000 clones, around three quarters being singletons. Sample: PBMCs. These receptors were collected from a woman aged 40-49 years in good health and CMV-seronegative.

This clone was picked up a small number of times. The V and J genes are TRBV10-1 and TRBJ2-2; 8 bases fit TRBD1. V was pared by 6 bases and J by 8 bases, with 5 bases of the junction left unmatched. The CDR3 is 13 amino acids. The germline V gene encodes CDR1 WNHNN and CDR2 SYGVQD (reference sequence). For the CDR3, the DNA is TGCGCCAGCAGCCGCGGGACAGGAGGGGAGCTGTTTTTT. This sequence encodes CASSRGTGGELFF.

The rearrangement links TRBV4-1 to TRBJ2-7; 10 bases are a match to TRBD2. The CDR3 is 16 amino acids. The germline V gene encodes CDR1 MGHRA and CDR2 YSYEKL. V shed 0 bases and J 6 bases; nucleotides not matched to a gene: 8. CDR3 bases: TGCGCCAGCAGCCAAGAGGGTTCTAGCGGGAGCGGCGAGCAGTACTTC. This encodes CASSQEGSSGSGEQYF.

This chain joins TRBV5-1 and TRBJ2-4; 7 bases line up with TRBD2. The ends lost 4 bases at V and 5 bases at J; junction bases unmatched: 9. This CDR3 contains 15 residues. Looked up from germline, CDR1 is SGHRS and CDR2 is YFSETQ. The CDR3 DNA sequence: TGCGCCAGCAGCGGGGGGGAAGGAGTCCAAAACATTCAGTACTTC. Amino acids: CASSGGEGVQNIQYF.

DNA of the CDR3: TGTGCCAGCAGCCAGGGGGGACGCGGGGGTAGCTCCTACAATGAGCAGTTCTTC. Amino acids: CASSQGGRGGSSYNEQFF. The rearrangement uses TRBV4-2 and TRBJ2-1; 7 bases align to TRBD2. The V gene end was trimmed by 3 bases and the J gene end by 0 bases; junction bases not matched to a gene: 11. The CDR3 spans 18 residues. Germline V lookup: CDR1 LGHNA, CDR2 YNFKEQ.

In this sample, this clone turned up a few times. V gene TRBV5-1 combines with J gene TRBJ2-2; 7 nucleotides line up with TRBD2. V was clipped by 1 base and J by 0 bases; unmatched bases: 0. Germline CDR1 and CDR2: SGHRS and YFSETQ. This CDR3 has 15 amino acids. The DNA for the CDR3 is TGCGCCAGCAGCTTGAGCGGGGCGAACACCGGGGAGCTGTTTTTT. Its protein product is CASSLSGANTGELFF. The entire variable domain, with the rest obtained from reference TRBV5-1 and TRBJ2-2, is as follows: KAGVTQTPRYLIKTRGQQVTLSCSPISGHRSVSWYQQTPGQGLQFLFEYFSETQRNKGNFPGRFSGRQFSNSRSEMNVSTLELGDSALYLCASSLSGANTGELFFGEGSRLTVL.

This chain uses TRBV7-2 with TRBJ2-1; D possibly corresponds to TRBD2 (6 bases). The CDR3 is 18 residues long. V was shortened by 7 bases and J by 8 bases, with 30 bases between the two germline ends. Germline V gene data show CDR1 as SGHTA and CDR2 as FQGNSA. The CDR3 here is CASTLVGGRRPPGDEQFF. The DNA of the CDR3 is TGTGCCAGCACTCTAGTCGGTGGACGAAGACCGCCGGGGGATGAGCAGTTCTTC. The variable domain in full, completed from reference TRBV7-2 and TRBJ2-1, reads GAGVSQSPSNKVTEKGKDVELRCDPISGHTALYWYRQSLGQGLEFLIYFQGNSAPDKSGLPSDRFSAERTGGSVSTLTIQRTQQEDSAVYLCASTLVGGRRPPGDEQFFGPGTRLTVL.

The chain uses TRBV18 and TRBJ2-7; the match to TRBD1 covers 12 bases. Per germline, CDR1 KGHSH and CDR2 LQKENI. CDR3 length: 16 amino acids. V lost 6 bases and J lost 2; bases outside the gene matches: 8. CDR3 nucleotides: TGTGCCAGCTCTCCCGGCGGGACAGGGGGCACCTACGAGCAGTACTTC. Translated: CASSPGGTGGTYEQYF.

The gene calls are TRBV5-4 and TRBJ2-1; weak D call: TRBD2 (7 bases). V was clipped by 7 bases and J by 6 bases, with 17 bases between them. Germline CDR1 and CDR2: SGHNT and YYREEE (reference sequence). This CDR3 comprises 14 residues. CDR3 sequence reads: CASSVVGGGNEQFF. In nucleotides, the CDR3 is TGTGCCAGCTCAGTTGTGGGAGGGGGCAATGAGCAGTTCTTC. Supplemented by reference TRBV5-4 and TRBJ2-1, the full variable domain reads ETGVTQSPTHLIKTRGQQVTLRCSSQSGHNTVSWYQQALGQGPQFIFQYYREEENGRGNFPPRFSGLQFPNYSSELNVNALELDDSALYLCASSVVGGGNEQFFGPGTRLTVL.

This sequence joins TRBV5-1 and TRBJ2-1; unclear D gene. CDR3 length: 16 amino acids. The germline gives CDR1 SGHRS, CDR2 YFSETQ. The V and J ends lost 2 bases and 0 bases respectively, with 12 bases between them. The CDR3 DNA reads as TGCGCCAGCAGCTTCGCCGGGTCGAGCTCCTACAATGAGCAGTTCTTC. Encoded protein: CASSFAGSSSYNEQFF.

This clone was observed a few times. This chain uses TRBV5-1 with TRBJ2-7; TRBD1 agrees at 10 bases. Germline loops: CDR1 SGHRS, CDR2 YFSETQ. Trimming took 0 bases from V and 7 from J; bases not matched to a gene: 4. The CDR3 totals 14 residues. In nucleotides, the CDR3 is TGCGCCAGCAGCTTGGGAGACAGGGGGCGGGAGCAGTACTTC. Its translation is CASSLGDRGREQYF.

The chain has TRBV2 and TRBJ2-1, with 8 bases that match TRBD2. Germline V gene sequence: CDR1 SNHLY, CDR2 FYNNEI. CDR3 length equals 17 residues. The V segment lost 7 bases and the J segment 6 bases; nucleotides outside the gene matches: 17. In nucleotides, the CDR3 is TGTGCCAGCAAAAGGCAATTCCCGGGAGGGCCCTGCAATGAGCAGTTCTTC. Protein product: CASKRQFPGGPCNEQFF.

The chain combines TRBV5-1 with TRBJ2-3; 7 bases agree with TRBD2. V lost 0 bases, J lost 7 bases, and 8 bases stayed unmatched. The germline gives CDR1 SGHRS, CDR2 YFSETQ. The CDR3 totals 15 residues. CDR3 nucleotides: TGCGCCAGCAGCTTGGAGTGGTCTAGCGGAAATACGCAGTATTTT. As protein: CASSLEWSSGNTQYF.

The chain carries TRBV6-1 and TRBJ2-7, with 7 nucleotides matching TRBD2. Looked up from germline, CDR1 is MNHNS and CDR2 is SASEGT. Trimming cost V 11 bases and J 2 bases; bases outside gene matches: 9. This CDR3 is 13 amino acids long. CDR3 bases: TGTGCCGGGACGTGGGGAGGGGCCTACGAGCAGTACTTC. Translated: CAGTWGGAYEQYF.

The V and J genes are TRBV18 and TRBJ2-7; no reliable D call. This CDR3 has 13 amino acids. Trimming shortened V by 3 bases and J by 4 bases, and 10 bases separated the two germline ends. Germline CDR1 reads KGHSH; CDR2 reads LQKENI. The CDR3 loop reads CASSPAADYEQYF. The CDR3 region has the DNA TGTGCCAGCTCACCGGCGGCTGATTACGAGCAGTACTTC.

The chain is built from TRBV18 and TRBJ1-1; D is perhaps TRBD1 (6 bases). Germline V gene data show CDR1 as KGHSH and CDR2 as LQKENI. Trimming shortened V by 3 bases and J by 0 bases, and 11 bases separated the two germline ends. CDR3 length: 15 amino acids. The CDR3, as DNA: TGTGCCAGCTCACCGACAGGCGGTATGAACACTGAAGCTTTCTTT. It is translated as CASSPTGGMNTEAFF. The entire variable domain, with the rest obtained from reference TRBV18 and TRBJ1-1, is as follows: NAGVMQNPRHLVRRRGQEARLRCSPMKGHSHVYWYRQLPEEGLKFMVYLQKENIIDESGMPKERFSAEFPKEGPSILRIQQVVRGDSAAYFCASSPTGGMNTEAFFGQGTRLTVV.

The CDR3 sequence: CATAAGSSYNEQFF. The CDR3 DNA reads TGTGCCACAGCAGCGGGCTCCTCCTACAATGAGCAGTTCTTC. The chain joins TRBV9 to TRBJ2-1; weak D call: TRBD2 (6 bases). From germline, CDR1 is SGDLS and CDR2 YYNGEE. The V and J ends lost 9 bases and 0 bases respectively, with 13 bases between them. The CDR3 runs 14 residues.

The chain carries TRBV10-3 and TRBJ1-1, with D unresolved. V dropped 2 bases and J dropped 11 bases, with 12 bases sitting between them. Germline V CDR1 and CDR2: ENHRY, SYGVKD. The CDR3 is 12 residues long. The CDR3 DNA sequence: TGTGCCATCAGTGAGGAGGTTACACGCGCTTTCTTT. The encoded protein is CAISEEVTRAFF.

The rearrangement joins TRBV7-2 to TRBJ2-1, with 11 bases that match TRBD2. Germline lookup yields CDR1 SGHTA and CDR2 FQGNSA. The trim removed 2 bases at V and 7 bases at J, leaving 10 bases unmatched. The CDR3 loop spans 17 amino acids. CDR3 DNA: TGTGCCAGCAGCTTAAAGGTAGCGGGAGGGCCGCGAAATGAGCAGTTCTTC. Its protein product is CASSLKVAGGPRNEQFF.

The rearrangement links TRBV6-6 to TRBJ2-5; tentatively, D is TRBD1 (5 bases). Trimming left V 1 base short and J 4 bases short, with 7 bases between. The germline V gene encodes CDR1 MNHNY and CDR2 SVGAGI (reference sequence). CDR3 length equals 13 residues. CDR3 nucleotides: TGTGCCAGCAGTTACTTGCAGGGAGAGACCCAGTACTTC. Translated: CASSYLQGETQYF.

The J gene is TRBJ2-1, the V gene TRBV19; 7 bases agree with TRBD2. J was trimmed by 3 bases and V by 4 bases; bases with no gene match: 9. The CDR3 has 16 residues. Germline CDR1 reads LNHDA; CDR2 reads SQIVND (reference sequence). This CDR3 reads CASSTLEGGFYNEQFF. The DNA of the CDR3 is TGTGCCAGTAGTACTCTCGAGGGAGGGTTCTACAATGAGCAGTTCTTC.

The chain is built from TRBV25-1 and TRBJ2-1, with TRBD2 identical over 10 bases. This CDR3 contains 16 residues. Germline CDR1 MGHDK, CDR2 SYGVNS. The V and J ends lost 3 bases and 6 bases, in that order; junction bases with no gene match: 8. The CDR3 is CASSDGPGLARNEQFF. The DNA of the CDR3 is TGTGCCAGCAGTGACGGCCCGGGACTAGCGCGCAATGAGCAGTTCTTC.

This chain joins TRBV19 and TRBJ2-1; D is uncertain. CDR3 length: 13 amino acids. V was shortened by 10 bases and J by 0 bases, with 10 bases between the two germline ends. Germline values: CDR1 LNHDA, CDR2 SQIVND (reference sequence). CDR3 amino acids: CATEASSYNEQFF. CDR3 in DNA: TGTGCCACCGAAGCAAGCTCCTACAATGAGCAGTTCTTC.

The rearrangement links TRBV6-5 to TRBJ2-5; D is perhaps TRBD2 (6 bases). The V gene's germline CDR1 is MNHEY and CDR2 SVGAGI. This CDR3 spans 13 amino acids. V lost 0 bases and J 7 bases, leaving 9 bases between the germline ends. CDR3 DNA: TGTGCCAGCAGTTACTCGATCGGGGGGACCCAGTACTTC. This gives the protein CASSYSIGGTQYF.